The present TCR beta chain was sequenced within a study of graft-versus-host responses after intestinal transplantation. Study-level information: Anti-thymocyte globulin was used for induction in all recipients, who then took tacrolimus and steroids for two to four years.

Details on this clone: Its antigen is undetermined.

Sequencing used immunoSEQ multiplex PCR; TCRdb keeps in-frame clones, though not all of them. The sample holds 65,000 to 90,000 clones, 70% to 90% seen once. The CDR3 sequence is 17 residues long. The V and J ends lost 4 bases and 1 base, in that order; junction bases with no gene match: 11. Per germline, CDR1 SGHNT and CDR2 YYREEE (reference sequence). Study outcomes and limitations: Recipient marrow harbored GvH clones, some of which surfaced first in ileum or blood. Individuals carrying graft-donor T cell macrochimerism showed high graft-versus-host to host-versus-graft clonal ratios in allografts.

The sequence came from a human donor who received an intestinal transplant. The sequenced sample was unstimulated CD8+ T cells sorted from spleen or lymph node cells, obtained before intestinal transplant. The chain joins TRBV5-4 to TRBJ2-1; 7 nucleotides align to TRBD1. The DNA of the CDR3 is TGTGCCAGCAGCCCGGCACTTACAGGGGCGTCCTACAATGAGCAGTTCTTC. It codes for CASSPALTGASYNEQFF.